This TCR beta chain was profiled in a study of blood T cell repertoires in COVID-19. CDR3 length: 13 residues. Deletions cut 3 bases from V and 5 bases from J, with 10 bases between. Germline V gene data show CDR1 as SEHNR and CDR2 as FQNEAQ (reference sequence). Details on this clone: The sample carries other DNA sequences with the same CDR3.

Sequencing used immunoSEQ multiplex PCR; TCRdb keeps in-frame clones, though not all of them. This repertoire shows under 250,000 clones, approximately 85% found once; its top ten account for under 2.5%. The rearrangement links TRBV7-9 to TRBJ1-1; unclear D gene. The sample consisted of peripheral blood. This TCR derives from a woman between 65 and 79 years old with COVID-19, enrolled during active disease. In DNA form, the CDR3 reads TGTGCCAGCAGCTTTCCGCCGGGAACTGAAGCTTTCTTT. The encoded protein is CASSFPPGTEAFF.